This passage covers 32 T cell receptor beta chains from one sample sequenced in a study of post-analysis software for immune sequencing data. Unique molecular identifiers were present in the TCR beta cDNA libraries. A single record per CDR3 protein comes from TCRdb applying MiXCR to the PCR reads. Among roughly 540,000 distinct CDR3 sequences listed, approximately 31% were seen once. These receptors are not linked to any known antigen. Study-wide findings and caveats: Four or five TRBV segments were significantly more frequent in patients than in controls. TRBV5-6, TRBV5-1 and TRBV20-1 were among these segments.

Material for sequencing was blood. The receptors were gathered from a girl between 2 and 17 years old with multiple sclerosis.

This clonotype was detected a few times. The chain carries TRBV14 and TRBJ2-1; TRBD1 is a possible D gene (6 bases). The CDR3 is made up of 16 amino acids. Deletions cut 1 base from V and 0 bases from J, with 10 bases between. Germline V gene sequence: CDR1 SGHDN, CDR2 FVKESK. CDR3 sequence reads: CASSQASGHSYNEQFF. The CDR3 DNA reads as TGTGCCAGCAGCCAAGCCTCGGGACACTCCTACAATGAGCAGTTCTTC.

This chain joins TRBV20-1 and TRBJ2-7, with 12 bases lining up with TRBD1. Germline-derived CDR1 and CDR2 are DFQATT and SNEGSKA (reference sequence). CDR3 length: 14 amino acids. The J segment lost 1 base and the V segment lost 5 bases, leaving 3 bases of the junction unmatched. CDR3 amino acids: CSAAGQGASYEQYF. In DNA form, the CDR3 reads TGCAGTGCTGCGGGACAGGGGGCTTCCTACGAGCAGTACTTC.

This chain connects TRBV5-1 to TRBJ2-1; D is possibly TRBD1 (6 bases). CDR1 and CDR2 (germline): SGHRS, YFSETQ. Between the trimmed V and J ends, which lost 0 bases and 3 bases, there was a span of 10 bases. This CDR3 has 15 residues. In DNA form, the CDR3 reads TGCGCCAGCAGCTTGGTTGGACAGAACTACAATGAGCAGTTCTTC. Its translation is CASSLVGQNYNEQFF.

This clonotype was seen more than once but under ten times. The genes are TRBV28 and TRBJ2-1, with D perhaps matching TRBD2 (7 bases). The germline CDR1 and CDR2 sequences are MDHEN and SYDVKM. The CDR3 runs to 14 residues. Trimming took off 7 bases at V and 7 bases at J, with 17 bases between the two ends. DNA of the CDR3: TGTGCCAGCACACGGGGAGAGGGGGGGAATGAGCAGTTCTTC. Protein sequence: CASTRGEGGNEQFF.

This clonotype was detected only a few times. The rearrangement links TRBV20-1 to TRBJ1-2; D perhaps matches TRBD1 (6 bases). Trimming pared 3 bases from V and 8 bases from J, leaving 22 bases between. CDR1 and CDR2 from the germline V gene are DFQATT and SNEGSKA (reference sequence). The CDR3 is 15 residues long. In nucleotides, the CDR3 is TGCAGTGCTAGCGAAGCTTCGAGGGCAGGGGAAGGCTACACCTTC. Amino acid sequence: CSASEASRAGEGYTF.

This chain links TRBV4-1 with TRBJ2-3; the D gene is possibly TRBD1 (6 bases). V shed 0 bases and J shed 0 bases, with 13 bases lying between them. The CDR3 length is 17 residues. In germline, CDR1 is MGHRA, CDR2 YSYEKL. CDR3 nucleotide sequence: TGCGCCAGCAGCCAAGATTTGGGACATCCTAGCACAGATACGCAGTATTTT. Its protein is CASSQDLGHPSTDTQYF.

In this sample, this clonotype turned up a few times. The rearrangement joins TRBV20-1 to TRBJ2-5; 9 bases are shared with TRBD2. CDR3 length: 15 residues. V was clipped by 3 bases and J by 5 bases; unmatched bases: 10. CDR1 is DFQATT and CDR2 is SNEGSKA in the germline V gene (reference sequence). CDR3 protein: CSASEPGLAPETQYF. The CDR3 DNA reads TGCAGTGCTAGTGAACCGGGACTAGCCCCGGAGACCCAGTACTTC.

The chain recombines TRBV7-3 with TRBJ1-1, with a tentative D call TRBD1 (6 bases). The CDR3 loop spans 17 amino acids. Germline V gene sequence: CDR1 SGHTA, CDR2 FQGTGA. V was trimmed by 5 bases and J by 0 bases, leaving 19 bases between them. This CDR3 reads CASSPSVGGGMNTEAFF. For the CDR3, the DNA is TGTGCCAGCAGCCCGTCGGTGGGAGGGGGAATGAACACTGAAGCTTTCTTT.

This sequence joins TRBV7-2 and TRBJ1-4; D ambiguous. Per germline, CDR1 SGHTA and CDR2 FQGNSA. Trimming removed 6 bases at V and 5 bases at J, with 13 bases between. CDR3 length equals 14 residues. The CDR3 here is CASRRTVRNEKLFF. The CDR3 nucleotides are TGTGCCAGCAGACGGACGGTTAGAAATGAAAAACTGTTTTTT.

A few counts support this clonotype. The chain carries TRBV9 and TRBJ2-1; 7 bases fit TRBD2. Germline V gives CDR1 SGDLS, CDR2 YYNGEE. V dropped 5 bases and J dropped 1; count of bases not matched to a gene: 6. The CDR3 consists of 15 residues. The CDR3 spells CASRPAGESYNEQFF. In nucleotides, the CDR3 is TGTGCCAGCAGGCCCGCGGGGGAATCCTACAATGAGCAGTTCTTC.

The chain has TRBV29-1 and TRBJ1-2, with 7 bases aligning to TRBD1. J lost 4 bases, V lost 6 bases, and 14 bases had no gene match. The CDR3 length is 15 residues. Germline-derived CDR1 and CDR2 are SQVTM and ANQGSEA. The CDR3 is CSVHSPGTVTYGYTF. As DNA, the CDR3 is TGCAGCGTCCATTCTCCCGGGACAGTAACCTATGGCTACACCTTC.

The CDR3 loop reads CASSQERLNDGYTF. CDR3 DNA: TGCGCCAGCAGCCAAGAACGGCTAAACGATGGCTACACCTTC. This chain joins TRBV4-1 and TRBJ1-2; D is undetermined. The CDR3 is 14 residues long. Germline-derived CDR1 and CDR2 are MGHRA and YSYEKL. Between the trimmed V and J ends, which lost 0 bases and 6 bases, there was a span of 11 bases.

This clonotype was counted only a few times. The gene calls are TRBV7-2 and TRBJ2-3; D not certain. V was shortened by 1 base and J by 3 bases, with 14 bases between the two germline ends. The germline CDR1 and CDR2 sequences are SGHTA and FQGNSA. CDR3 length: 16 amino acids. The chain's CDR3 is CASSLELRLVTDTQYF. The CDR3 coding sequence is TGTGCCAGCAGCTTAGAACTCAGACTTGTAACAGATACGCAGTATTTT. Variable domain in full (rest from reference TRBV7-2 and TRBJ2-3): GAGVSQSPSNKVTEKGKDVELRCDPISGHTALYWYRQSLGQGLEFLIYFQGNSAPDKSGLPSDRFSAERTGGSVSTLTIQRTQQEDSAVYLCASSLELRLVTDTQYFGPGTRLTVL.

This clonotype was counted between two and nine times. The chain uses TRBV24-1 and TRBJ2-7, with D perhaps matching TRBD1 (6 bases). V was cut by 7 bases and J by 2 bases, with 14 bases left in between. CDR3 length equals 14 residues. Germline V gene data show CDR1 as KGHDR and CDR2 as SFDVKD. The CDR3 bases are TGTGCCACCAGCAGGGGCCTCTCTCCCTACGAGCAGTACTTC. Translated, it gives CATSRGLSPYEQYF.

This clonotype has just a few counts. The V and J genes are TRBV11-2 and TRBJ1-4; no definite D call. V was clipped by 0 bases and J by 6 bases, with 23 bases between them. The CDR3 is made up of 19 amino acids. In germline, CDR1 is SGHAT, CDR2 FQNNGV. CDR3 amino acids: CASSLDWASISLFDEKLFF. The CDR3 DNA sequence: TGTGCCAGCAGCTTAGATTGGGCCAGCATTTCCCTTTTTGATGAAAAACTGTTTTTT.

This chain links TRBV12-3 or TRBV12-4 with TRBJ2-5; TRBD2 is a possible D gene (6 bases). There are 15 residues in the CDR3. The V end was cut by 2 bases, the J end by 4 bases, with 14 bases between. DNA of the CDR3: TGTGCCAGCAGTTTAATCCAGAGGGGAGGAGAGACCCAGTACTTC. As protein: CASSLIQRGGETQYF.

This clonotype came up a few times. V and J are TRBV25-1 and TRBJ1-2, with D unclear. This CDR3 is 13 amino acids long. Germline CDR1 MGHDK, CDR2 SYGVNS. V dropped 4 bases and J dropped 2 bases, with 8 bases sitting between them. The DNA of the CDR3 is TGTGCCAGCAGTGCGGGGTACAACTATGGCTACACCTTC. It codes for CASSAGYNYGYTF.

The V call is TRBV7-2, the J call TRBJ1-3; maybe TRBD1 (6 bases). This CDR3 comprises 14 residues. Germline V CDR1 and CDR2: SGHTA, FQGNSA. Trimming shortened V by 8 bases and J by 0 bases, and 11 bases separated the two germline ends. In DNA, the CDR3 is TGTGCCAGCGGGGGCGGAAACTCTGGAAACACCATATATTTT. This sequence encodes CASGGGNSGNTIYF.

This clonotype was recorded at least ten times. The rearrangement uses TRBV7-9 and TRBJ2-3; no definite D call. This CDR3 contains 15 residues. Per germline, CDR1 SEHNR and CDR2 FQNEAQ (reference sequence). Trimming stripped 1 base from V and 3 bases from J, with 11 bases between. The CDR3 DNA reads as TGTGCCAGCAGCTTAGGGCGGACGGATACAGATACGCAGTATTTT. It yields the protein CASSLGRTDTDTQYF.

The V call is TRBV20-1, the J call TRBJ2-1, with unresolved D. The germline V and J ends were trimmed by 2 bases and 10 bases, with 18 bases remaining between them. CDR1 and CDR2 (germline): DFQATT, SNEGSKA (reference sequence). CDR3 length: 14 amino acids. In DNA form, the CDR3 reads TGCAGTGCTAGAAGCCAACTACATGGCTACGAGCAGTTCTTC. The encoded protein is CSARSQLHGYEQFF.

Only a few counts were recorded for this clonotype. Here the CDR3 DNA reads TGTGCCAGCACCTTATGGGGGGGTGGCAGGGTCTACGAGCAGTACTTC. It codes for CASTLWGGGRVYEQYF. The chain links TRBV12-3 or TRBV12-4 to TRBJ2-7, with 7 positions matching TRBD2. Germline trimming cut 7 bases from V and 3 bases from J; bases unmatched to any gene: 15. The CDR3 extends over 16 amino acids.

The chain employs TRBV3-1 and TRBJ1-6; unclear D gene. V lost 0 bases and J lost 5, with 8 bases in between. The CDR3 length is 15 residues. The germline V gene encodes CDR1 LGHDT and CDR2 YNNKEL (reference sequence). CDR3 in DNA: TGTGCCAGCAGCCAAGAACGGGAGAATAATTCACCCCTCCACTTT. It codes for CASSQERENNSPLHF.

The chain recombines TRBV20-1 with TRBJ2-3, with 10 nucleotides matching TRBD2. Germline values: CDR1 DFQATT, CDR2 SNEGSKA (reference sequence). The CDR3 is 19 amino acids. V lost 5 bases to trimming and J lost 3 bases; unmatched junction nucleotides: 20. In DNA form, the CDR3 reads TGCAGTGCTCTAGATTGGGGAACGGGACTAGCGAGTGGAACAGATACGCAGTATTTT. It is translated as CSALDWGTGLASGTDTQYF.

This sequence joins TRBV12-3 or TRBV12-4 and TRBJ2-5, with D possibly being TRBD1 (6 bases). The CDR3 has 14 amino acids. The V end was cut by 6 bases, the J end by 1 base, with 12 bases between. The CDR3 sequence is CASSLQGTQETQYF. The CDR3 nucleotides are TGTGCCAGCAGCCTACAGGGAACCCAAGAGACCCAGTACTTC.

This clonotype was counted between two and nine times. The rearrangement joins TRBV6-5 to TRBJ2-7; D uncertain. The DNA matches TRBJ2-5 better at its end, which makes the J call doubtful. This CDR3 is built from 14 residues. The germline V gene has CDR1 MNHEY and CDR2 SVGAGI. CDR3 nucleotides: TGTGCCAGCAGCCCCCGTCTAACTGAGCAGACCCAGTACTTC. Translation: CASSPRLTEQTQYF.

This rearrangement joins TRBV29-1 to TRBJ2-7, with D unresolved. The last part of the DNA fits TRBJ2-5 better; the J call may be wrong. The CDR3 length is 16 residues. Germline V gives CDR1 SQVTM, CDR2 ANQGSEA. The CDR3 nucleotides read TGCAGCGTTGAAGCGGCGGACGGGCTAATCCAAGAGACCCAGTACTTC. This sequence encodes CSVEAADGLIQETQYF.

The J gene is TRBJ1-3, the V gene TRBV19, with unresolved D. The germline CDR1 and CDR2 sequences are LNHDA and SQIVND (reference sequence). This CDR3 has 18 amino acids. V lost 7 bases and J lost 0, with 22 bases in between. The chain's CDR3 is CASISEAPRPHSGNTIYF. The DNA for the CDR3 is TGTGCCAGTATTTCAGAAGCCCCCAGGCCGCACTCTGGAAACACCATATATTTT.

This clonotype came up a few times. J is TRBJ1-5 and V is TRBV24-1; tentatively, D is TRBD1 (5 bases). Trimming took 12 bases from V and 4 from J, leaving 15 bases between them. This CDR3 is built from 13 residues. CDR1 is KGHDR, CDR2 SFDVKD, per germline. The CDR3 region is CAAPGGGNQPQHF. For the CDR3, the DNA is TGTGCCGCTCCCGGGGGGGGTAATCAGCCCCAGCATTTT.

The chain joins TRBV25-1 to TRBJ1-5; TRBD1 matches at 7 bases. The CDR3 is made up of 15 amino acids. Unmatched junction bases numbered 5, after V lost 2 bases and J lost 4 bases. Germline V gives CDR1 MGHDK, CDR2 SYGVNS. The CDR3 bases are TGTGCCAGCAGTGAAACAGGGGTCCTAAATCAGCCCCAGCATTTT. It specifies CASSETGVLNQPQHF.

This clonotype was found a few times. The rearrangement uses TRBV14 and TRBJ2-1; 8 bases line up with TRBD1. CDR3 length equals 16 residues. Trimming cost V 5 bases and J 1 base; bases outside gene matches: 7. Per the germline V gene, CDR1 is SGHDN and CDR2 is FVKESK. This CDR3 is CASSARGRSSYNEQFF. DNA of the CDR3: TGTGCCAGCAGCGCCAGGGGGCGAAGTTCCTACAATGAGCAGTTCTTC.

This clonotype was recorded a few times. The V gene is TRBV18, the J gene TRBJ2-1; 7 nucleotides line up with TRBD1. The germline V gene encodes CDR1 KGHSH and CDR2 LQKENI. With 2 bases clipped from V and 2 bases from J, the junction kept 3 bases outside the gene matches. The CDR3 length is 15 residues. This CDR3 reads CASSPDRVTYNEQFF. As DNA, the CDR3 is TGTGCCAGCTCACCAGACAGGGTCACCTACAATGAGCAGTTCTTC.

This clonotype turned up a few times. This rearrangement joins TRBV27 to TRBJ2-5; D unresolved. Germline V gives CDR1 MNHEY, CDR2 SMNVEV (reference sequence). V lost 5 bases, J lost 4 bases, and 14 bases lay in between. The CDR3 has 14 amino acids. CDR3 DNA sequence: TGTGCCAGCAGTACCTGGACCCCGAGAGAGACCCAGTACTTC. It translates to CASSTWTPRETQYF.